A selection of T cell receptor beta chains follows, all from one sample in a study of blood T cell repertoires in COVID-19. Clones were sequenced by immunoSEQ multiplex PCR, and TCRdb holds only the in-frame ones, with some missing. The table shows approximately 350,000 clones, with less than 90% occurring only once. The sequenced material came from PBMCs or T cells enriched from blood (not recorded which). The origin of the receptors is a woman between 25 and 40 years old who had recovered from COVID-19. The CDR3 runs from the conserved cysteine through the conserved F or W. The D gene is left open where the match is weak. A clone size is listed for some rows: how often the clone was seen (once, few, many), or a class if it is expanded.

len: 13; v_gene: TRBV6-5; d_gene: -; abundance: -; j_gene: TRBJ2-2; CDR3aa: CASFRGGTGELFF; CDR3nt: TGTGCCAGCTTCAGGGGTGGGACCGGGGAGCTGTTTTTT
len: 15; v_gene: TRBV14; d_gene: TRBD1; abundance: -; j_gene: TRBJ2-5; CDR3aa: CASSLGQGGGETQYF; CDR3nt: TGTGCCAGCAGCCTTGGACAGGGAGGAGGGGAGACCCAGTACTTC
len: 13; v_gene: TRBV28; d_gene: -; abundance: few; j_gene: TRBJ1-5; CDR3aa: CASNRQGNQPQHF; CDR3nt: TGTGCCAGCAATCGACAGGGCAATCAGCCCCAGCATTTT
len: 16; v_gene: TRBV5-1; d_gene: TRBD1; abundance: -; j_gene: TRBJ2-3; CDR3aa: CASSIGTGGRTDTQYF; CDR3nt: TGCGCCAGCAGCATAGGGACAGGGGGCCGCACAGATACGCAGTATTTT
len: 16; v_gene: TRBV10-2; d_gene: -; abundance: -; j_gene: TRBJ1-3; CDR3aa: CASADLQGDSGNTIYF; CDR3nt: TGCGCCAGCGCCGACCTACAGGGAGACTCTGGAAACACCATATATTTT
len: 17; v_gene: TRBV7-4; d_gene: -; abundance: -; j_gene: TRBJ1-1; CDR3aa: CARFGGPTGRVDTEAFF; CDR3nt: TGTGCCAGATTTGGGGGGCCAACAGGGAGGGTGGACACTGAAGCTTTCTTT
len: 13; v_gene: TRBV28; d_gene: -; abundance: once; j_gene: TRBJ1-5; CDR3aa: CASSLPGKQPQHF; CDR3nt: TGTGCCAGCAGTTTGCCGGGGAAGCAGCCCCAGCATTTT
len: 12; v_gene: TRBV5-1; d_gene: -; abundance: -; j_gene: TRBJ2-7; CDR3aa: CASRDSLDEQYF; CDR3nt: TGCGCCAGCAGGGACTCCCTCGACGAGCAGTACTTC
len: 17; v_gene: TRBV7-8; d_gene: TRBD2; abundance: -; j_gene: TRBJ2-3; CDR3aa: CASSWRAGGTSTDTQYF; CDR3nt: TGTGCCAGCAGTTGGAGGGCGGGAGGTACGAGCACAGATACGCAGTATTTT
len: 15; v_gene: TRBV3-1/TRBV3-2; d_gene: TRBD2; abundance: -; j_gene: TRBJ2-3; CDR3aa: CASSQVYGRVDTQYF; CDR3nt: TGTGCCAGCAGCCAAGTCTACGGGAGGGTGGATACGCAGTATTTT
len: 13; v_gene: TRBV7-9; d_gene: -; abundance: -; j_gene: TRBJ2-1; CDR3aa: CASSSDGNNEQFF; CDR3nt: TGTGCCAGCAGCAGCGACGGAAACAATGAGCAGTTCTTC
len: 14; v_gene: TRBV19; d_gene: TRBD1; abundance: -; j_gene: TRBJ1-5; CDR3aa: CASSPGQGSQPQHF; CDR3nt: TGTGCCAGTAGCCCAGGACAGGGTAGTCAGCCCCAGCATTTT
len: 16; v_gene: TRBV6-1; d_gene: TRBD2; abundance: -; j_gene: TRBJ2-1; CDR3aa: CASSEAGTRRMDEQFF; CDR3nt: TGTGCCAGCAGTGAGGCCGGGACTAGGAGAATGGATGAGCAGTTCTTC
len: 14; v_gene: TRBV5-1; d_gene: -; abundance: -; j_gene: TRBJ2-7; CDR3aa: CASSFDFPTYEQYF; CDR3nt: TGCGCCAGCAGCTTCGACTTCCCGACCTACGAGCAGTACTTC
len: 18; v_gene: TRBV24-1; d_gene: -; abundance: -; j_gene: TRBJ1-2; CDR3aa: CATRHNRVDHKENYGYTF; CDR3nt: TGTGCCACCAGGCACAACAGGGTCGACCATAAAGAGAACTATGGCTACACCTTC
len: 15; v_gene: TRBV7-9; d_gene: -; abundance: -; j_gene: TRBJ1-2; CDR3aa: CASSLVGGMVDGYTF; CDR3nt: TGTGCCAGCAGCTTAGTTGGGGGGATGGTCGATGGCTACACCTTC
len: 16; v_gene: TRBV24-1; d_gene: TRBD1; abundance: -; j_gene: TRBJ2-1; CDR3aa: CATSDPGQGDYNEQFF; CDR3nt: TGTGCCACCAGTGATCCGGGACAGGGGGACTACAATGAGCAGTTCTTC
len: 11; v_gene: TRBV20-1; d_gene: -; abundance: -; j_gene: TRBJ1-6; CDR3aa: CSARDGLANHF; CDR3nt: TGCAGTGCTAGAGATGGGCTAGCCAACCACTTT
len: 15; v_gene: TRBV5-8; d_gene: TRBD2; abundance: -; j_gene: TRBJ2-1; CDR3aa: CASSIRLAENNEQFF; CDR3nt: TGTGCCAGCAGCATACGACTAGCGGAAAACAATGAGCAGTTCTTC
len: 10; v_gene: TRBV20-1; d_gene: -; abundance: -; j_gene: TRBJ2-1; CDR3aa: CSAIYNEQFF; CDR3nt: TGCAGTGCTATATACAATGAGCAGTTCTTC
len: 15; v_gene: TRBV24-1; d_gene: TRBD1; abundance: -; j_gene: TRBJ2-1; CDR3aa: CATSDWDRAYNEQFF; CDR3nt: TGTGCCACCAGTGACTGGGACAGGGCCTACAATGAGCAGTTCTTC
len: 14; v_gene: TRBV5-1; d_gene: TRBD1; abundance: -; j_gene: TRBJ1-1; CDR3aa: CASSPVQGDTEAFF; CDR3nt: TGCGCCAGCAGCCCGGTTCAGGGGGACACTGAAGCTTTCTTT
len: 17; v_gene: TRBV9; d_gene: TRBD2; abundance: few; j_gene: TRBJ2-1; CDR3aa: CASSERSSGELSNEQFF; CDR3nt: TGTGCCAGCAGCGAGCGTAGTAGCGGGGAGTTAAGTAATGAGCAGTTCTTC
len: 14; v_gene: TRBV6-6; d_gene: -; abundance: -; j_gene: TRBJ1-1; CDR3aa: CASSYTYRDSEAFF; CDR3nt: TGTGCCAGCAGTTACACCTACCGGGACTCTGAAGCTTTCTTT
len: 13; v_gene: TRBV5-8; d_gene: -; abundance: -; j_gene: TRBJ1-5; CDR3aa: CASSLRGNQPQHF; CDR3nt: TGTGCCAGCAGCTTGCGGGGGAATCAGCCCCAGCATTTT
len: 14; v_gene: TRBV11-2; d_gene: -; abundance: -; j_gene: TRBJ1-1; CDR3aa: CASSSTGMNTEAFF; CDR3nt: TGTGCCAGCAGCTCGACGGGGATGAACACTGAAGCTTTCTTT
len: 15; v_gene: TRBV11-2; d_gene: TRBD1; abundance: once; j_gene: TRBJ1-5; CDR3aa: CASSAGTGGNQPQHF; CDR3nt: TGTGCCAGCAGCGCAGGGACAGGGGGCAATCAGCCCCAGCATTTT
len: 13; v_gene: TRBV30; d_gene: TRBD1; abundance: -; j_gene: TRBJ1-5; CDR3aa: CAWSGTGLQPQHF; CDR3nt: TGTGCCTGGAGTGGGACAGGGTTACAGCCCCAGCATTTT
len: 16; v_gene: TRBV2; d_gene: -; abundance: -; j_gene: TRBJ2-2; CDR3aa: CASSESGTERAGELFF; CDR3nt: TGTGCCAGCAGTGAATCCGGGACTGAGAGGGCCGGGGAGCTGTTTTTT